This TCR beta chain was sequenced during a study of OX40 agonist ivuxolimab in advanced cancers. Study details: All patients had ivuxolimab intravenously every 2 weeks at 0.01 to 10 mg/kg.

V dropped 4 bases and J dropped 0 bases, with 22 bases sitting between them. Germline V gives CDR1 MGHRA, CDR2 YSYEKL. The CDR3 covers 19 residues. The repertoire was sequenced with immunoSEQ multiplex PCR; TCRdb's copy has only in-frame clones and lacks some. This table has around 60,000 clones, about 79% appearing once. This clone has more than one count but fewer than ten. This TCR derives from an adult with an advanced solid tumor such as melanoma, head and neck, liver or kidney cancer. The starting material was CD4+ or CD8+ T cells sorted from blood, obtained in a trial of the OX40 agonist ivuxolimab. The rearrangement links TRBV4-1 to TRBJ1-5; D perhaps matches TRBD1 (5 bases). The CDR3 is CASSLLPRGVGNSNQPQHF. CDR3 sequence (DNA): TGCGCCAGCAGCCTCCTCCCACGGGGGGTGGGCAATAGCAATCAGCCCCAGCATTTT.